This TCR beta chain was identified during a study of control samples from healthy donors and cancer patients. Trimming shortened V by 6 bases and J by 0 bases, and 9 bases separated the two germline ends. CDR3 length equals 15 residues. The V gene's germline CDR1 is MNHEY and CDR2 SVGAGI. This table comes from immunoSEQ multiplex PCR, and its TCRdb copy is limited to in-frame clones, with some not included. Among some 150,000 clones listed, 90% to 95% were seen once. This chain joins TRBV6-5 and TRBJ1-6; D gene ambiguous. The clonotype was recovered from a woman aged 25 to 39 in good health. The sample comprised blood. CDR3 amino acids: CASRIDGSYNSPLHF. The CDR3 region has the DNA TGTGCCAGCAGAATTGACGGCTCCTATAATTCACCCCTCCACTTT.